This TCR beta chain is from a study of blood T cells in healthy people across ages. Study information: Through template switching, about one barcoded beta molecule was captured per two T cells, as measured in model experiments.

Study-wide results and limits: Unsorted PBMCs prevented conclusive naive versus antigen-experienced comparison.

In the case of this clonotype: Its antigen is unidentified.

The second PCR ran roughly 7 to 12 cycles with a sample-barcoded 5' primer and J-beta primers. One entry per CDR3 protein results from TCRdb running MiXCR on the 5' RACE reads. The sample includes approximately 290,000 distinct CDR3 sequences, 25% to 30% of them seen just once. Germline CDR1 reads LGHNA; CDR2 reads YNFKEQ. The CDR3 covers 14 residues. Between the trimmed V and J ends, which lost 1 base and 3 bases, there was a span of 10 bases. The chain has TRBV4-2 and TRBJ2-7; the D gene is possibly TRBD1 (6 bases). Sequenced input: blood. This receptor was taken from a woman in her sixties or seventies in good health. The DNA for the CDR3 is TGTGCCAGCAGCCAAGTCGAGGGACACTACGAGCAGTACTTC. This encodes CASSQVEGHYEQYF.